This record concerns one T cell receptor beta chain sequence. Its target antigen remains unknown. Base qualities are not provided; no much larger clone lies one nucleotide away. The source of the sample is a study of Ad26.COV2.S vaccination and SARS-CoV-2 variants (dated by TCRdb to the early 2020s). Describing the broader study: Vaccine-arm donors came from COV1001, a multicentre, randomized, double-blind, placebo-controlled phase I-IIa trial of Ad26.COV2.S in healthy adults. Ad26.COV2.S was administered intramuscularly at 5 x 10^10 or 1 x 10^11 viral particles, either as a single shot or as two shots given 56 days apart. The specificity and breadth of SARS-CoV-2-reactive T cell receptors after Ad26.COV2.S vaccination were assessed by TCRbeta repertoire sequencing. The TCR-sequenced set comprised approximately 30 samples: about 19 Ad26.COV2.S vaccine recipients, 5 placebo recipients and 8 SARS-CoV-2 convalescent individuals. Trial participants were randomized into five groups of five, in which low-dose or high-dose Ad26.COV2.S was given once or twice, or placebo was given on both occasions. Investigators remained blinded to trial group allocation during experiments and outcome assessment. Broad study findings and their caveats: The authors noted that the TCR breadth and depth analyses may have underestimated total T cell responses. Compared with placebo recipients, Ad26.COV2.S recipients showed higher spike-specific TCR breadth (P = 0.0014). Non-spike TCR breadth was comparable between vaccine and placebo recipients, consistent with the vaccine containing only spike. The study lacked the statistical power to compare responses across vaccine doses or regimens. After vaccination, spike-specific CD8+ and CD4+ T cell responses were reported to show substantial breadth.

The immunoSEQ Assay was the method used to sequence TCRbeta CDR3 regions. After extraction, genomic DNA underwent amplification by bias-controlled multiplex PCR, followed by high-throughput sequencing. Processing in the source paper ran as follows. To quantify the absolute abundance of every unique TCRbeta CDR3 region, sequences were collapsed and filtered. T cell fraction was estimated by normalizing TCRbeta template counts to usable DNA, with usable DNA measured through amplification of reference genes found in all nucleated cells. Repertoire TCRs were annotated as SARS-CoV-2-specific by exact matching of V gene, CDR3 amino acid sequence and J gene to a known reactive TCR set. The reference SARS-CoV-2 TCR set was obtained from MIRA and was filtered for enrichment in COVID-19-positive ImmuneCODE repertoires, whereby public or cross-reactive TCRs were removed. Using the MIRA antigens, annotated TCRs were further analysed by specific ORF or by position within an ORF. Breadth was defined as the number of annotated unique rearrangements divided by the total number of unique productive rearrangements, and depth was defined as the summed frequency of the annotated unique rearrangements. Two-sided Wilcoxon rank-sum tests were used to compare TCR breadth between groups. The source is immuneACCESS, and TCRdb retained only in-frame sequences with V and J called. Part of the clones is not carried over; for the studies checked, unresolved V genes explain less than half of this, and the remainder is unexplained. The V and J calls and clone size are taken from that table; D and trimming were inferred from the DNA. This sample comprises fewer than 400,000 clones, around 81% of them detected only once. The ten largest account for 2.1% of the sample.

CDR1 is given as LGHDT and CDR2 as YNNKEL, both from the germline V gene (reference sequence). Taken from cysteine to phenylalanine, the CDR3 has 12 residues. CDR3 DNA only is kept here, 36 bases in frame from base 1. Trimming takes 0 bases from V and 5 bases from J, and the germline ends sit 5 bases apart. Interpreted using the paper, the treatment or condition label stands for: around 19 received Ad26.COV2.S at low or high dose, single or two shots; five or six received placebo; per-sample allocation not given. Repertoires of vaccine and placebo recipients were sequenced from samples collected on day 63 after the first injection. Between 29 July and 7 August 2020, Cohort 1b enrolled about two dozen adults aged 18-55 years at one site in Boston, USA. Ad26.COV2.S was a replication-incompetent adenovirus type 26 vector that expressed a prefusion-stabilized SARS-CoV-2 spike protein derived from the original Wuhan strain.

The receptor was isolated from a person aged 18-65 years who received the Ad26.COV2.S COVID-19 vaccine or a placebo. The chain is assembled from TRBV3-1 (or the pseudogene TRBV3-2) and TRBJ2-7; the D gene assignment is ambiguous. The source was peripheral blood, collected in a trial of Ad26.COV2.S vaccine versus placebo. The CDR3 region reads CASSQDYHEQYF. The DNA sequence reads TGTGCCAGCAGCCAAGATTACCACGAGCAGTACTTC.